Presented here are 8 T cell receptor beta chains from one specimen sequenced in a study of OX40 agonist ivuxolimab in advanced cancers. Libraries were prepared by immunoSEQ multiplex PCR; TCRdb keeps only in-frame clonotypes and omits some of them. The sample carries approximately 60,000 clones, around 90% recorded once. This material consisted of CD4+ or CD8+ T cells sorted from blood, taken in a trial of the OX40 agonist ivuxolimab. The source is an adult with an advanced solid tumor such as melanoma, head and neck, liver or kidney cancer.

CDR3 in amino acids: CASRLAGVSDEQFF. Here the CDR3 DNA reads TGTGCCAGCCGACTAGCGGGAGTATCCGATGAGCAGTTCTTC. The rearrangement joins TRBV6-1 to TRBJ2-1; 12 positions match TRBD2. V lost 8 bases, J lost 8 bases, and 7 bases stayed unmatched. The CDR3 is 14 residues long. In germline, CDR1 is MNHNS, CDR2 SASEGT.

The chain employs TRBV14 and TRBJ1-1; D is perhaps TRBD1 (5 bases). The CDR3 contains 13 residues. Trimming stripped 4 bases from V and 5 bases from J, with 11 bases between. In germline, CDR1 is SGHDN, CDR2 FVKESK. DNA for the CDR3: TGTGCCAGCAGCCTGTGGGGGGGAACTGAAGCTTTCTTT. It translates to CASSLWGGTEAFF.

V usage is TRBV19 and J usage is TRBJ1-5; 8 bases agree with TRBD1. The CDR3 spans 15 residues. V trimming: 9 bases; J trimming: 6 bases; junction bases outside the gene matches: 13. In germline, CDR1 is LNHDA, CDR2 SQIVND (reference sequence). Here the CDR3 DNA reads TGTGCCAGCACCCCACGCGGACAGGGCGGTCAGCCCCAGCATTTT. It is translated as CASTPRGQGGQPQHF. Full variable domain (outside the CDR3, taken from reference TRBV19 and TRBJ1-5): DGGITQSPKYLFRKEGQNVTLSCEQNLNHDAMYWYRQDPGQGLRLIYYSQIVNDFQKGDIAEGYSVSREKKESFPLTVTSAQKNPTAFYLCASTPRGQGGQPQHFGDGTRLSIL.

This chain joins TRBV28 and TRBJ1-5; possible D gene TRBD1, 6 bases. Trimming took off 6 bases at V and 4 bases at J, with 16 bases between the two ends. Germline loops: CDR1 MDHEN, CDR2 SYDVKM. The CDR3 runs to 15 residues. DNA of the CDR3: TGTGCCAGCAGCAAGTCCGGGGGGCGTAATCAGCCCCAGCATTTT. This codes for CASSKSGGRNQPQHF.

The chain has TRBV21-1 and TRBJ2-5; the table's D gene call, TRBD1, was not cross checked with the DNA. TRBV21-1 is a pseudogene. The CDR3 length is 15 residues. The CDR3, as DNA: TGTGCCAGCAGCTACCGGGACAGGGGGTCGGAGACCCAGTACTTC. Translation: CASSYRDRGSETQYF.

The chain joins TRBV2 to TRBJ1-6; maybe TRBD1 (6 bases). Germline CDR1 is SNHLY and CDR2 is FYNNEI. The ends were cut back, 8 bases at V and 10 bases at J, with 15 bases in the middle. The CDR3 spans 13 residues. The chain's CDR3 is CASHRDERSPLHF. CDR3 in DNA: TGTGCCAGCCACAGGGATGAGCGATCACCCCTCCACTTT. The full variable domain, rest sourced from reference TRBV2 and TRBJ1-6, is EPEVTQTPSHQVTQMGQEVILRCVPISNHLYFYWYRQILGQKVEFLVSFYNNEISEKSEIFDDQFSVERPDGSNFTLKIRSTKLEDSAMYFCASHRDERSPLHFGNGTRLTVT.

The chain has TRBV11-3 and TRBJ2-4; possible D gene TRBD1, 5 bases. The germline CDR1 and CDR2 sequences are SGHNT and YENEEA. The CDR3 totals 18 residues. Between the trimmed V and J ends, which lost 2 bases and 2 bases, there was a span of 19 bases. The CDR3 bases are TGTGCCAGCAGCTTAAAGGGGTCCTTTTTTACCTCCAAAAACATTCAGTACTTC. Translating gives CASSLKGSFFTSKNIQYF.

The chain uses TRBV5-4 and TRBJ2-1; weak D call: TRBD2 (5 bases). The CDR3 length is 14 residues. The V end was cut by 5 bases, the J end by 4 bases, with 13 bases between. Per the germline V gene, CDR1 is SGHNT and CDR2 is YYREEE (reference sequence). CDR3 amino acids: CASSSAGGYNEQFF. In DNA form, the CDR3 reads TGTGCCAGCAGTTCTGCGGGCGGATACAATGAGCAGTTCTTC.